The 27 T cell receptor beta chains below were found in one sample sequenced in a study of T cells in Graves' hyperthyroidism and ophthalmopathy. RNA transcripts gave rise to amplified TCR beta CDR3 regions. The primer set for the first-round RT-PCR of the TCR CDR3 was HTBI. MiXCR was run by TCRdb on the multiplex PCR reads, yielding one entry per CDR3 protein. The sample holds about 640,000 distinct CDR3 sequences, under 25% seen once. The sample was blood. The receptor set was obtained from a man aged 25-40 years with Graves' ophthalmopathy.

This clonotype showed up many times. Written as DNA, the CDR3 is TGTGCCAGCAGCTACCTACCGGGACTAGCGGGAGTGTATGAGCAGTACTTC. Its translation is CASSYLPGLAGVYEQYF. The rearrangement uses TRBV6-1 and TRBJ2-7; 14 nucleotides match TRBD2. There are 17 residues in the CDR3. V was clipped by 6 bases and J by 7 bases; unmatched bases: 14. Germline V gene data show CDR1 as MNHNS and CDR2 as SASEGT.

There are many counts of this clonotype. The chain couples TRBV29-1 to TRBJ1-1, with TRBD1 identical over 9 bases. The junction had 4 bases not matched to a gene; V was cut back by 6 bases and J by 8 bases. This CDR3 region has 11 residues. Germline V gene data show CDR1 as SQVTM and CDR2 as ANQGSEA. The CDR3 coding sequence is TGCAGCGTCGGGACAGGGACGGAAGCTTTCTTT. Its protein product is CSVGTGTEAFF.

This clonotype was seen only a few times. Sequence at one end of the junction differs from germline and may be a read error. This sequence joins TRBV7-2 and TRBJ1-2; perhaps TRBD1 as D (5 bases). The CDR3 loop spans 12 amino acids. Germline CDR1 reads SGHTA; CDR2 reads FQGNSA. CDR3 sequence reads: CSLAGQSYGYTF. CDR3 DNA: TGCTCACTCGCGGGGCAGAGCTATGGCTACACCTTC. Filled out from reference TRBV7-2 and TRBJ1-2, the complete variable domain reads GAGVSQSPSNKVTEKGKDVELRCDPISGHTALYWYRQSLGQGLEFLIYFQGNSAPDKSGLPSDRFSAERTGGSVSTLTIQRTQQEDSAVYLCSLAGQSYGYTFGSGTRLTVV.

This clonotype was recorded at least ten times. The chain combines TRBV12-3 or TRBV12-4 with TRBJ2-3; the match to TRBD2 covers 9 bases. The CDR3 runs 16 residues. The V segment lost 3 bases and the J segment 4 bases; nucleotides outside the gene matches: 8. The CDR3 sequence: CASSFPRAGGADTQYF. CDR3 sequence (DNA): TGTGCCAGCAGTTTTCCCCGGGCGGGAGGGGCAGATACGCAGTATTTT.

On this clonotype: This clone may be a read error of a much larger clone one base away. V is TRBV5-1 and J is TRBJ2-1; D unresolved. From germline, CDR1 is SGHRS and CDR2 YFSETQ. Trimming removed 5 bases at V and 8 bases at J, with 8 bases between. This CDR3 spans 11 amino acids. This chain's CDR3 is CASSKDDEQFF. In DNA, the CDR3 is TGCGCCAGCAGTAAGGACGATGAGCAGTTCTTC.

The rearrangement joins TRBV28 to TRBJ1-3, with D possibly being TRBD1 (6 bases). There are 14 residues in the CDR3. V shed 8 bases and J shed 2 bases, with 13 bases lying between them. CDR1 and CDR2 from the germline V gene are MDHEN and SYDVKM. The CDR3 here is CASARQGTGNTIYF. CDR3 bases: TGTGCCAGCGCCCGCCAGGGGACTGGAAACACCATATATTTT.

The chain combines TRBV9 with TRBJ1-3; maybe TRBD1 (6 bases). The CDR3 consists of 15 residues. V was shortened by 0 bases and J by 8 bases, with 15 bases between the two germline ends. CDR1 and CDR2 (germline): SGDLS, YYNGEE. This chain's CDR3 is CASSVASGVSDTIYF. The CDR3 nucleotides read TGTGCCAGCAGCGTAGCTTCAGGGGTCTCGGACACCATATATTTT.

This chain links TRBV7-9 with TRBJ2-7, with D perhaps matching TRBD2 (5 bases). Germline V gene data show CDR1 as SEHNR and CDR2 as FQNEAQ (reference sequence). The V and J ends lost 2 bases and 3 bases respectively, with 11 bases between them. The CDR3 has 14 amino acids. CDR3 DNA sequence: TGTGCCAGCAGCTTACCCACCCGGGGCTACGAGCAGTACTTC. Its protein product is CASSLPTRGYEQYF.

This clonotype was picked up a small number of times. The chain links TRBV6-1 to TRBJ1-5, with 7 bases matching TRBD1. The CDR3 runs to 16 residues. Germline loops: CDR1 MNHNS, CDR2 SASEGT. J gave up 1 base and V 4 bases, and 7 bases lay outside the gene matches. CDR3 protein: CASSADRVRSNQPQHF. The DNA for the CDR3 is TGTGCCAGCAGTGCCGACAGGGTCAGAAGCAATCAGCCCCAGCATTTT.

This clonotype was seen ten or more times. This rearrangement joins TRBV30 to TRBJ1-1; D is perhaps TRBD1 (5 bases). V was pared by 0 bases and J by 7 bases, with 12 bases between. The germline gives CDR1 GTSNPN, CDR2 SVGIG (reference sequence). The CDR3 spans 13 residues. The CDR3 region has the DNA TGTGCCTGGAGTGTACCGGGACTAGGTGAAGCTTTCTTT. Translated: CAWSVPGLGEAFF.

This chain joins TRBV3-1 and TRBJ2-2; 11 positions match TRBD2. The CDR3 sequence is 16 residues long. The germline CDR1 and CDR2 sequences are LGHDT and YNNKEL (reference sequence). With 6 bases clipped from V and 4 bases from J, the junction kept 7 bases outside the gene matches. The CDR3 nucleotides read TGTGCCAGCAGAGGGGCCGGGACTAGCGGCACCGGGGAGCTGTTTTTT. Translated, it gives CASRGAGTSGTGELFF. Supplemented by reference TRBV3-1 and TRBJ2-2, the full variable domain reads DTAVSQTPKYLVTQMGNDKSIKCEQNLGHDTMYWYKQDSKKFLKIMFSYNNKELIINETVPNRFSPKSPDKAHLNLHINSLELGDSAVYFCASRGAGTSGTGELFFGEGSRLTVL.

The table lists this clonotype with many counts. V gene TRBV3-1 combines with J gene TRBJ1-1, with a weak D call TRBD1 (5 bases). Trimming took 0 bases from V and 1 from J, leaving 9 bases between them. The CDR3 runs to 15 residues. The germline gives CDR1 LGHDT, CDR2 YNNKEL (reference sequence). Here the CDR3 reads CASSQDPGWNTEAFF. The CDR3 nucleotides are TGTGCCAGCAGCCAAGACCCAGGGTGGAACACTGAAGCTTTCTTT. Variable domain in full (rest from reference TRBV3-1 and TRBJ1-1): DTAVSQTPKYLVTQMGNDKSIKCEQNLGHDTMYWYKQDSKKFLKIMFSYNNKELIINETVPNRFSPKSPDKAHLNLHINSLELGDSAVYFCASSQDPGWNTEAFFGQGTRLTVV.

This clonotype was counted many times. The CDR3 loop reads CASSLVMVANEQFF. For the CDR3, the DNA is TGTGCCAGCAGCTTAGTAATGGTGGCGAATGAGCAGTTCTTC. The chain couples TRBV11-2 to TRBJ2-1, with unresolved D. The length of the CDR3 is 14 residues. V lost 1 base and J 7 bases, leaving 11 bases between the germline ends. CDR1 and CDR2 (germline): SGHAT, FQNNGV.

This clonotype was seen ten or more times. The rearrangement links TRBV5-1 to TRBJ2-7; 9 bases agree with TRBD1. The germline CDR1 and CDR2 sequences are SGHRS and YFSETQ. The CDR3 totals 15 residues. V shed 4 bases, J shed 2 bases, and the junction held 7 bases outside the gene matches. The CDR3: CASSPGQGTTYEQYF. The CDR3 coding sequence is TGCGCCAGCAGCCCTGGACAGGGGACGACCTACGAGCAGTACTTC.

This clonotype has just a few counts. The V call is TRBV6-1, the J call TRBJ2-1, with D perhaps TRBD2 (5 bases). V was shortened by 6 bases and J by 4 bases, with 10 bases between the two germline ends. Germline CDR1 is MNHNS and CDR2 is SASEGT. This CDR3 region has 13 residues. Here the CDR3 reads CASRAGLYNEQFF. In nucleotides, the CDR3 is TGTGCCAGCAGGGCAGGACTTTACAATGAGCAGTTCTTC.

V and J are TRBV28 and TRBJ2-2; 9 bases line up with TRBD2. The germline CDR1 and CDR2 sequences are MDHEN and SYDVKM. J lost 2 bases, V lost 6 bases, and 7 bases had no gene match. The CDR3 is 16 residues long. In DNA, the CDR3 is TGTGCCAGCAGGTCCGGGACTAGCAAAAACACCGGGGAGCTGTTTTTT. This codes for CASRSGTSKNTGELFF.

This clonotype was seen a few times. This chain links TRBV13 with TRBJ2-3; no clear D. Trimming shortened V by 0 bases and J by 5 bases, and 6 bases separated the two germline ends. Germline V gene sequence: CDR1 PRHDT, CDR2 FYEKMQ (reference sequence). This CDR3 has 13 residues. CDR3 loop: CASSLGRRDTQYF. CDR3 DNA: TGTGCCAGCAGCTTAGGCCGTAGAGATACGCAGTATTTT.

This chain connects TRBV20-1 to TRBJ1-5; D ambiguous. The CDR3 spans 15 residues. Per germline, CDR1 DFQATT and CDR2 SNEGSKA (reference sequence). Trimming pared 1 base from V and 2 bases from J, leaving 12 bases between. CDR3 nucleotides: TGCAGTGCTAGAGTCGAGGGTGCTGGCAATCAGCCCCAGCATTTT. As protein: CSARVEGAGNQPQHF.

This clonotype was seen at least ten times. CDR3 in amino acids: CASSVGQINEQFF. CDR3 coding DNA: TGTGCCAGCAGTGTTGGACAGATCAATGAGCAGTTCTTC. V usage is TRBV2 and J usage is TRBJ2-1, with D tentatively TRBD1 (6 bases). V lost 4 bases to trimming and J lost 6 bases, with 10 bases between them. This CDR3 region has 13 residues. Germline V gives CDR1 SNHLY, CDR2 FYNNEI.

This clonotype showed up many times. This sequence joins TRBV6-2 or TRBV6-3 and TRBJ2-1, with 12 positions matching TRBD2. The ends lost 2 bases at V and 4 bases at J; junction bases unmatched: 6. This CDR3 is 17 amino acids long. Germline-derived CDR1 and CDR2 are MNHEY and SVGEGT. CDR3: CASSYPGLAGIYNEQFF. CDR3 coding DNA: TGTGCCAGCAGTTACCCGGGACTAGCGGGCATTTACAATGAGCAGTTCTTC.

CDR3 nucleotides: TGCAGTGCTGCATTGACACCGCTAGACGAGCAGTACTTC. It encodes CSAALTPLDEQYF. The rearrangement uses TRBV20-1 and TRBJ2-7; D gene unclear. The germline CDR1 and CDR2 sequences are DFQATT and SNEGSKA (reference sequence). V dropped 5 bases and J dropped 5 bases, with 16 bases sitting between them. This CDR3 is built from 13 residues.

The chain couples TRBV9 to TRBJ2-1; D is unclear. The V end was cut by 0 bases, the J end by 5 bases, with 9 bases between. This CDR3 is 14 amino acids long. CDR1 SGDLS and CDR2 YYNGEE come from the germline V gene. CDR3: CASSVVGWDNEQFF. In DNA, the CDR3 is TGTGCCAGCAGCGTAGTGGGTTGGGACAATGAGCAGTTCTTC.

Only a few counts were recorded for this clonotype. The chain has TRBV27 and TRBJ1-1, with D possibly being TRBD1 (6 bases). This CDR3 spans 13 amino acids. Deletions cut 11 bases from V and 2 bases from J, with 15 bases between. Germline CDR1 MNHEY, CDR2 SMNVEV (reference sequence). CDR3 region: CAVGLGANTEAFF. CDR3 in DNA: TGTGCCGTGGGACTGGGGGCTAACACTGAAGCTTTCTTT.

V is TRBV20-1 and J is TRBJ1-5; D is perhaps TRBD1 (5 bases). This CDR3 has 16 residues. The V gene's germline CDR1 is DFQATT and CDR2 SNEGSKA (reference sequence). V lost 2 bases to trimming and J lost 3 bases, with 17 bases between them. This chain's CDR3 is CSARPPTHRNNQPQHF. In nucleotides, the CDR3 is TGCAGTGCTAGACCTCCGACGCACAGGAACAATCAGCCCCAGCATTTT.

This clonotype was seen many times. The chain uses TRBV5-1 and TRBJ2-1; possible D gene TRBD1, 5 bases. Trimming stripped 0 bases from V and 1 base from J, with 8 bases between. This CDR3 comprises 15 residues. The germline V gene has CDR1 SGHRS and CDR2 YFSETQ. The chain's CDR3 is CASSLEGESYNEQFF. CDR3 sequence (DNA): TGCGCCAGCAGCTTGGAAGGGGAATCCTACAATGAGCAGTTCTTC.

In its sample, this clonotype was seen many times. V and J are TRBV20-1 and TRBJ2-7, with D possibly TRBD2 on 5 matching bases. This CDR3 spans 11 amino acids. Trimming stripped 5 bases from V and 1 base from J, with 6 bases between. The germline gives CDR1 DFQATT, CDR2 SNEGSKA (reference sequence). The CDR3 bases are TGCAGTGCTGGGAGTTCCTACGAGCAGTACTTC. It specifies CSAGSSYEQYF.

This clonotype was observed a single time. This clone may be a read error of a much larger clone one base away. This chain uses TRBV7-9 with TRBJ2-1; the D is unclear. Per the germline V gene, CDR1 is SEHNR and CDR2 is FQNEAQ (reference sequence). V was pared by 3 bases and J by 7 bases, with 10 bases between. The CDR3 contains 13 residues. This CDR3 reads CASSFGHVNEQFF. The CDR3 coding sequence is TGTGCCAGCAGCTTTGGGCATGTAAATGAGCAGTTCTTC.